A single sample is the source of the 6 T cell receptor beta chains below, sequenced in a study of blood T cell repertoires in COVID-19. Clones were read by immunoSEQ multiplex PCR, and TCRdb kept only the in-frame ones, dropping some. Among about 330,000 clones listed, approximately 90% were seen once. Sequenced input: PBMCs or T cells enriched from blood (not recorded which). These receptors came from a woman aged 25 to 39 who had recovered from COVID-19.

This clone was seen once. This sequence joins TRBV5-8 and TRBJ1-1, with D uncertain. Per the germline V gene, CDR1 is SGHTS and CDR2 is YDEGEE. The CDR3 has 14 residues. Between the trimmed V and J ends, which lost 0 bases and 2 bases, there was a span of 8 bases. DNA for the CDR3: TGTGCCAGCAGCTTGGGGCAGTTCAACACTGAAGCTTTCTTT. Encoded protein: CASSLGQFNTEAFF.

The chain carries TRBV5-1 and TRBJ1-6; 7 nucleotides match TRBD1. V shed 3 bases and J 12 bases; nucleotides not matched to a gene: 12. The CDR3 extends over 15 amino acids. Germline V lookup: CDR1 SGHRS, CDR2 YFSETQ. The CDR3 spells CASSSTGDSPLPLHF. CDR3 coding DNA: TGCGCCAGCAGCTCGACCGGGGACAGCCCTTTACCCCTCCACTTT.

V usage is TRBV15 and J usage is TRBJ2-6; 14 bases line up with TRBD2. V shed 1 base and J 0 bases; nucleotides not matched to a gene: 2. Germline V gives CDR1 LNHNV, CDR2 YYDKDF (reference sequence). The CDR3 sequence is 19 residues long. CDR3 protein: CATSRAGTSGGSGANVLTF. The CDR3 nucleotides are TGTGCCACCAGCAGAGCGGGGACTAGCGGGGGCTCTGGGGCCAACGTCCTGACTTTC.

The chain joins TRBV5-1 to TRBJ2-1; 10 nucleotides line up with TRBD2. Germline loops: CDR1 SGHRS, CDR2 YFSETQ. This CDR3 is built from 15 residues. The V segment lost 3 bases and the J segment 4 bases; nucleotides outside the gene matches: 4. For the CDR3, the DNA is TGCGCCAGCAGCTCAGCGGGGGGGCTTTACAATGAGCAGTTCTTC. Its translation: CASSSAGGLYNEQFF.

This chain connects TRBV5-1 to TRBJ1-1, with D possibly matching TRBD1 (6 bases). The CDR3 is 16 residues long. Germline lookup yields CDR1 SGHRS and CDR2 YFSETQ. Trimming shortened V by 0 bases and J by 5 bases, and 17 bases separated the two germline ends. This chain's CDR3 is CASSLDPGAVMTEAFF. CDR3 nucleotides: TGCGCCAGCAGCTTGGATCCAGGGGCGGTGATGACTGAAGCTTTCTTT.

J is TRBJ1-3 and V is TRBV7-9; no definite D call. Trimming shortened V by 1 base and J by 2 bases, and 6 bases separated the two germline ends. Germline CDR1 is SEHNR and CDR2 is FQNEAQ (reference sequence). The CDR3 has 14 residues. The DNA of the CDR3 is TGTGCCAGCAGCTTAGACAAAGCTGGAAACACCATATATTTT. Translation: CASSLDKAGNTIYF. Using reference TRBV7-9 and TRBJ1-3 for the parts outside the CDR3, the full variable domain is DTGVSQNPRHKITKRGQNVTFRCDPISEHNRLYWYRQTLGQGPEFLTYFQNEAQLEKSRLLSDRFSAERPKGSFSTLEIQRTEQGDSAMYLCASSLDKAGNTIYFGEGSWLTVV.